The entry below gives a single T cell receptor (beta chain) sequence along with its context. Individuals aged 18 to 89 years were recruited from fewer than 25 US areas. Cohort assignment relied on participant-reported clinical history. This record comes from a study of blood T cell repertoires in COVID-19. Sequenced by immunoSEQ multiplex PCR; TCRdb stores in-frame clones only, minus some. Among about 330,000 clones, 70% to 90% were seen once, and the ten largest hold less than 6%. From germline, CDR1 is SGDLS and CDR2 YYNGEE. V was pared by 1 base and J by 4 bases, with 11 bases between. The CDR3 has 15 residues.

This sequence was found in a woman aged 25 to 39 who had recovered from COVID-19. The chain has TRBV9 and TRBJ1-4; possible D gene TRBD1, 6 bases. Sequencing was carried out using PBMCs or T cells enriched from blood (not recorded which). DNA of the CDR3: TGTGCCAGCAGCGTAAGGGGGACGGTTAATGAAAAACTGTTTTTT. This translates into CASSVRGTVNEKLFF.